This TCR beta chain was identified in a study of blood T cell repertoires in COVID-19. For the study at large: Sites in the United States, Italy and Spain provided acute and convalescent COVID-19 samples. Sample material is recorded as cDNA or gDNA derived from T cells, B-cell-depleted T cells, or PBMCs.

Sequencing was performed with immunoSEQ multiplex PCR; in TCRdb, only in-frame clones are kept and a portion is missing. The table records about 310,000 clones, approximately 89% of them present only once. This CDR3 is 14 amino acids long. V gave up 8 bases and J gave up 1 base; unmatched junction bases: 7. CDR1 MRHNA and CDR2 SNTAGT come from the germline V gene. Donors in Cohort 3 who had recovered were those with two negative PCRs, healthcare professional clearance, or resolution of their symptoms. This sequence originates from a middle-aged woman who had recovered from COVID-19. Sequencing used PBMCs or T cells enriched from blood (not recorded which). The chain uses TRBV6-4 and TRBJ1-1; 7 bases map to TRBD1. The CDR3 bases are TGTGCCAGCCGAAGGGACAGACAGAACACTGAAGCTTTCTTT. Translated: CASRRDRQNTEAFF.